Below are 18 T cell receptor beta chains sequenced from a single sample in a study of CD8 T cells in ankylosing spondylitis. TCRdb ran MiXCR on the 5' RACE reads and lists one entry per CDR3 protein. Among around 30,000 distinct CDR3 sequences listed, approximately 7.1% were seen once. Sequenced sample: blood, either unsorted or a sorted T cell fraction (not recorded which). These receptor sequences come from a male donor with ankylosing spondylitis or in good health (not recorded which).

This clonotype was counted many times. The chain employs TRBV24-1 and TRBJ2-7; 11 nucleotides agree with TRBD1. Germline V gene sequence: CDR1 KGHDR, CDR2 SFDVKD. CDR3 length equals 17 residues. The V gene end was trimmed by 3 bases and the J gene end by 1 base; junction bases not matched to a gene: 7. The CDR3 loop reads CATSDQNRDRGSYEQYF. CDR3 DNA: TGTGCCACCAGTGATCAGAACCGGGACAGGGGGTCCTACGAGCAGTACTTC.

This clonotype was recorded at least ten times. The chain's CDR3 is CASETQANTGELFF. The CDR3 DNA reads TGTGCCAGTGAGACACAGGCGAACACCGGGGAGCTGTTTTTT. The chain couples TRBV19 to TRBJ2-2, with D possibly matching TRBD1 (5 bases). The V gene's germline CDR1 is LNHDA and CDR2 SQIVND (reference sequence). Deletions cut 8 bases from V and 0 bases from J, with 10 bases between. This CDR3 has 14 residues.

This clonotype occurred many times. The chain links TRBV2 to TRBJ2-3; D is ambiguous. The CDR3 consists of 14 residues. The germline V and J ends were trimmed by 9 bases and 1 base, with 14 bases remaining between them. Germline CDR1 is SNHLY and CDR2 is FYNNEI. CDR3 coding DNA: TGTGCCAGTAAACCCTGGCTAGGCACAGATACGCAGTATTTT. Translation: CASKPWLGTDTQYF.

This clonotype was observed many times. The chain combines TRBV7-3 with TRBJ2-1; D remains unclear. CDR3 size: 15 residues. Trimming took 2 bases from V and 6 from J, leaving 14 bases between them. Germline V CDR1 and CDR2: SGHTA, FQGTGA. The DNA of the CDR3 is TGTGCCAGCAGCTTAGAACGGGTATCCGTCAATGAGCAGTTCTTC. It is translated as CASSLERVSVNEQFF.

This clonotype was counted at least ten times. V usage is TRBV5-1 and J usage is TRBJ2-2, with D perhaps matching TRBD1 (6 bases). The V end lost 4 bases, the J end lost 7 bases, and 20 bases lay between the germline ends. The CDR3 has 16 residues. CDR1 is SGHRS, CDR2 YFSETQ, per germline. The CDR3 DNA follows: TGCGCCAGCAGCCCCTTAGGTGGGGGCGACGTCGGGGAGCTGTTTTTT. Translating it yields CASSPLGGGDVGELFF. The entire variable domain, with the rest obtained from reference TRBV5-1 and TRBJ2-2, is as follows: KAGVTQTPRYLIKTRGQQVTLSCSPISGHRSVSWYQQTPGQGLQFLFEYFSETQRNKGNFPGRFSGRQFSNSRSEMNVSTLELGDSALYLCASSPLGGGDVGELFFGEGSRLTVL.

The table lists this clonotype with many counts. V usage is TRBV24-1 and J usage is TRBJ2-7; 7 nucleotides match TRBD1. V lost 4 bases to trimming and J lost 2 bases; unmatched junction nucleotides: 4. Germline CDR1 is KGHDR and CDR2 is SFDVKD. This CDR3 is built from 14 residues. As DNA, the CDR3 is TGTGCCACCAGTGAATCCGGGACAGCCTACGAGCAGTACTTC. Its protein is CATSESGTAYEQYF.

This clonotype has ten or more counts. The DNA for the CDR3 is TGTGCCATCAGTGATATGGGAGGGGTTCAGGGGGATGAGCAGTTCTTC. It specifies CAISDMGGVQGDEQFF. The chain couples TRBV10-3 to TRBJ2-1, with D perhaps being TRBD1 or TRBD2 (7 bases each). V lost 3 bases to trimming and J lost 8 bases, with 20 bases between them. CDR1 ENHRY and CDR2 SYGVKD come from the germline V gene. The CDR3 runs 16 residues.

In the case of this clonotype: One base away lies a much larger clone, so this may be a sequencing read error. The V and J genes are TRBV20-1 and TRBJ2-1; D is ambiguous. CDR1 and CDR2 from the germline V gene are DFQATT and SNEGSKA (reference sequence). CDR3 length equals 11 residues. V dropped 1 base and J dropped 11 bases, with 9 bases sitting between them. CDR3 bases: TGCAGTGCTAGAGTCCGTAATAAGCAGTTCTTC. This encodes CSARVRNKQFF.

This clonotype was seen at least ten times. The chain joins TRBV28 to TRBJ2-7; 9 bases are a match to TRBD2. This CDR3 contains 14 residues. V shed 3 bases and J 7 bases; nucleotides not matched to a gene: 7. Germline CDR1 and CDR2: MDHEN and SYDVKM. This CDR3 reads CASSLGRRGGEQYF. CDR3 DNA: TGTGCCAGCAGTTTGGGCCGGCGGGGGGGGGAGCAGTACTTC.

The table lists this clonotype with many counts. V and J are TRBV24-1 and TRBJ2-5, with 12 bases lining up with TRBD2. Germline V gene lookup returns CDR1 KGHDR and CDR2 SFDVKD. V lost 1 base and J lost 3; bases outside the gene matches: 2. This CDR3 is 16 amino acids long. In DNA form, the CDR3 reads TGTGCCACCAGTGATTTAGGACTAGCGGGAAAAGAGACCCAGTACTTC. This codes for CATSDLGLAGKETQYF.

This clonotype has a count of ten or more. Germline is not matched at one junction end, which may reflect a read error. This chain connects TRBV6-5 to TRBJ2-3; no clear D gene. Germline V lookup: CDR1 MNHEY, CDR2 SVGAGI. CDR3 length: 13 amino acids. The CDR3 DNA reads TGTGCCAGCACTTACGGTTCTTCAGATACGCAGTATTTT. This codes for CASTYGSSDTQYF.

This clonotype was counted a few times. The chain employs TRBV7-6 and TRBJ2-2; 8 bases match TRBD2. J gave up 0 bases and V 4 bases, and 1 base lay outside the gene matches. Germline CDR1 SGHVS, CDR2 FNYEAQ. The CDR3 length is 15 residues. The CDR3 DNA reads TGTGCCAGCAGCTCGGGACTAGCGAACACCGGGGAGCTGTTTTTT. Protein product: CASSSGLANTGELFF.

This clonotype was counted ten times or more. The CDR3 region is CASSTGQGEVELFF. The CDR3 DNA follows: TGCGCCAGCAGCACGGGACAGGGGGAAGTTGAACTGTTTTTT. The V and J genes are TRBV5-1 and TRBJ1-4, with 11 bases lining up with TRBD1. Unmatched junction bases numbered 8, after V lost 4 bases and J lost 12 bases. The length of the CDR3 is 14 residues. Germline lookup yields CDR1 SGHRS and CDR2 YFSETQ.

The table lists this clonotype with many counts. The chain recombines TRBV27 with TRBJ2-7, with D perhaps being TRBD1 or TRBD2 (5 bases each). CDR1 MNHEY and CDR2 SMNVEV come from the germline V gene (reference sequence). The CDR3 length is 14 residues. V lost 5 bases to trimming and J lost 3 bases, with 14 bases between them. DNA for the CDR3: TGTGCCAGCAGTATCCAGGGACCCGGCTACGAGCAGTACTTC. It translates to CASSIQGPGYEQYF.

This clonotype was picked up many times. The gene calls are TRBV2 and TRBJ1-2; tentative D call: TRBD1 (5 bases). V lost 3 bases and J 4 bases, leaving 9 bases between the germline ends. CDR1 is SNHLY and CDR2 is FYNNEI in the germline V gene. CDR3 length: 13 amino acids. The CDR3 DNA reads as TGTGCCAGCAGTGATCCCGGGGCCTATGGCTACACCTTC. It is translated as CASSDPGAYGYTF. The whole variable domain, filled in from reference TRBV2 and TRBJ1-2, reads EPEVTQTPSHQVTQMGQEVILRCVPISNHLYFYWYRQILGQKVEFLVSFYNNEISEKSEIFDDQFSVERPDGSNFTLKIRSTKLEDSAMYFCASSDPGAYGYTFGSGTRLTVV.

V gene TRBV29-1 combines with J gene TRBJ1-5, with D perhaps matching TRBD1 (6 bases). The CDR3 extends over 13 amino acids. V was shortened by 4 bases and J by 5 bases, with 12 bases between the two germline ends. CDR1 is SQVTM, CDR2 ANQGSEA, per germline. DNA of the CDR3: TGCAGCGTTGTGACAGGTTGGGATCAGCCCCAGCATTTT. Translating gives CSVVTGWDQPQHF.

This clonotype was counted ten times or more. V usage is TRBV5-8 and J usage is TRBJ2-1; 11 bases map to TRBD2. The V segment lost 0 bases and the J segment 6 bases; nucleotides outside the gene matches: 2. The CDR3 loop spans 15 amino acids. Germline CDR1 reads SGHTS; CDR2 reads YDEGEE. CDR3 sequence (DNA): TGTGCCAGCAGCTTGGACCTAGCGGGAGGCAATGAGCAGTTCTTC. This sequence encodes CASSLDLAGGNEQFF.

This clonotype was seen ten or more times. The CDR3: CASSSEGTQYF. The CDR3 DNA reads TGCGCCAGCAGCTCGGAAGGGACCCAGTACTTC. The V gene is TRBV5-1, the J gene TRBJ2-5; D is unclear. The V end lost 3 bases, the J end lost 7 bases, and 7 bases lay between the germline ends. The CDR3 consists of 11 residues. Germline V gene lookup returns CDR1 SGHRS and CDR2 YFSETQ. Full variable domain (remainder filled in from reference TRBV5-1 and TRBJ2-5): KAGVTQTPRYLIKTRGQQVTLSCSPISGHRSVSWYQQTPGQGLQFLFEYFSETQRNKGNFPGRFSGRQFSNSRSEMNVSTLELGDSALYLCASSSEGTQYFGPGTRLLVL.